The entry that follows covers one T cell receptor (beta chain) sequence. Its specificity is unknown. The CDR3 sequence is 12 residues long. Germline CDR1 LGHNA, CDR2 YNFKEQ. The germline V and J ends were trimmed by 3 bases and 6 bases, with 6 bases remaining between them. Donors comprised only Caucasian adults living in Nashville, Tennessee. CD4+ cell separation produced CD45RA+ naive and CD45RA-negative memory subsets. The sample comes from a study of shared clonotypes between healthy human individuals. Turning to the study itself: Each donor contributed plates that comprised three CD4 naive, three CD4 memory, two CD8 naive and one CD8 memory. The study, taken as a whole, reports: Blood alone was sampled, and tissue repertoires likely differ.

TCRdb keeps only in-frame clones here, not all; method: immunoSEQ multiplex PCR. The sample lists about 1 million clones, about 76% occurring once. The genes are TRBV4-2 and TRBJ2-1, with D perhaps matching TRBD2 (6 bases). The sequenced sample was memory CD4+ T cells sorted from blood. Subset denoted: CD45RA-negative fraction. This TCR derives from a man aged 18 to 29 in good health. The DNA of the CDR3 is TGTGCCAGCAGCCAGGGGGGCAATGAGCAGTTCTTC. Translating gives CASSQGGNEQFF.